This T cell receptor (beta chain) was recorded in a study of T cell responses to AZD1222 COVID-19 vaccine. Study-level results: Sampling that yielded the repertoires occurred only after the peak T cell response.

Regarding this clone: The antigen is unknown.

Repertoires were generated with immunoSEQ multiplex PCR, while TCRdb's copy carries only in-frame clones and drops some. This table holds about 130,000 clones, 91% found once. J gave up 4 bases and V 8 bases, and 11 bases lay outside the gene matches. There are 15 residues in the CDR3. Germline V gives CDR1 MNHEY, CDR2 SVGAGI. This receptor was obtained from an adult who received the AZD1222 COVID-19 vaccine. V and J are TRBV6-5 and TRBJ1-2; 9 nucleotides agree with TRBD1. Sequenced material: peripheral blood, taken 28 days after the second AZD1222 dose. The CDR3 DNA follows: TGTGCCAGCCGCCTGACAGGGGGACCCATCTATGGCTACACCTTC. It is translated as CASRLTGGPIYGYTF.